Below are 31 T cell receptor beta chains sequenced from a single sample in a study of CD8 T cells in Susac syndrome. An amount of RNA that ranged from roughly 0.5 to 1 ug was reverse transcribed with random hexamers. A single record per CDR3 protein comes from TCRdb applying MiXCR to the immunoSEQ multiplex PCR reads. The sample lists 170,000 or so distinct CDR3 sequences, around 94% seen once, with 0.099% in the top ten. The sequencing input was CD4+ T cells from PBMCs. The receptors come from a human donor with Susac syndrome.

The V and J genes are TRBV12-3 or TRBV12-4 and TRBJ2-3, with 16 bases aligning to TRBD2. V shed 1 base and J 4 bases; nucleotides not matched to a gene: 2. The CDR3 has 17 amino acids. Here the CDR3 DNA reads TGTGCCAGCAGTTTAGAGGGACTAGCGGGGGGGCCAGATACGCAGTATTTT. It specifies CASSLEGLAGGPDTQYF.

This rearrangement joins TRBV7-9 to TRBJ1-2; 8 bases fit TRBD1. There are 17 residues in the CDR3. CDR1 SEHNR and CDR2 FQNEAQ come from the germline V gene (reference sequence). J lost 4 bases, V lost 4 bases, and 14 bases had no gene match. CDR3 residues: CASSSSQGVQSLYGYTF. CDR3 sequence (DNA): TGTGCCAGCAGCTCCTCACAGGGGGTGCAATCCCTCTATGGCTACACCTTC.

This sequence joins TRBV19 and TRBJ2-7; 11 bases fit TRBD1. Germline V gene sequence: CDR1 LNHDA, CDR2 SQIVND (reference sequence). The J segment lost 5 bases and the V segment lost 7 bases, leaving 7 bases of the junction unmatched. This CDR3 is 14 amino acids long. CDR3 in amino acids: CASNPDRGRDEQYF. As DNA, the CDR3 is TGTGCCAGTAACCCGGACAGGGGGCGAGACGAGCAGTACTTC.

The V gene is TRBV5-1, the J gene TRBJ1-2; tentative D call: TRBD1 (5 bases). The germline CDR1 and CDR2 sequences are SGHRS and YFSETQ. The CDR3 extends over 14 amino acids. Trimming took off 4 bases at V and 4 bases at J, with 14 bases between the two ends. CDR3: CASSPGSTTYGYTF. As DNA, the CDR3 is TGCGCCAGCAGCCCAGGGAGCACGACCTATGGCTACACCTTC.

The rearrangement links TRBV12-3 or TRBV12-4 to TRBJ1-2; no clear D gene. The V end lost 1 base, the J end lost 4 bases, and 4 bases lay between the germline ends. The CDR3 runs to 12 residues. The CDR3, as DNA: TGTGCCAGCAGTTTAGAACGCTATGGCTACACCTTC. Translating gives CASSLERYGYTF.

This chain joins TRBV9 and TRBJ2-1; maybe TRBD2 (6 bases). With 2 bases removed from V and 9 bases from J, the gap between germline ends came to 15 bases. The CDR3 consists of 14 residues. CDR1 and CDR2 (germline): SGDLS, YYNGEE. The CDR3, as DNA: TGTGCCAGCAGCGTCCTGGGAGAAGCGGGTGAGCAGTTCTTC. This codes for CASSVLGEAGEQFF.

CDR3 loop: CASSPWGPPAGSPLHF. The CDR3 DNA follows: TGTGCCAGCAGCCCCTGGGGGCCCCCAGCGGGTTCACCCCTCCACTTT. The chain joins TRBV6-2 or TRBV6-3 to TRBJ1-6, with TRBD1 as a possible D gene (6 bases). CDR1 MNHEY and CDR2 SVGEGT come from the germline V gene. This CDR3 is built from 16 residues. Trimming pared 6 bases from V and 9 bases from J, leaving 21 bases between.

The chain recombines TRBV27 with TRBJ2-2; 8 bases agree with TRBD1. The V and J ends lost 7 bases and 6 bases, in that order; junction bases with no gene match: 10. CDR1 is MNHEY, CDR2 SMNVEV, per germline (reference sequence). CDR3 length: 15 residues. In DNA form, the CDR3 reads TGTGCCAGCATGCCAGGGGGCGCATTCCCCGGGGAGCTGTTTTTT. Residues: CASMPGGAFPGELFF.

The rearrangement joins TRBV3-1 to TRBJ2-1; D unclear. In germline, CDR1 is LGHDT, CDR2 YNNKEL (reference sequence). V lost 0 bases, J lost 7 bases, and 22 bases lay in between. This CDR3 has 18 amino acids. The CDR3 spells CASSQDRRVVAVGNEQFF. CDR3 bases: TGTGCCAGCAGCCAAGATCGTAGGGTGGTAGCTGTGGGGAATGAGCAGTTCTTC.

The V call is TRBV4-2, the J call TRBJ2-7, with TRBD2 matching over 9 bases. CDR3 length equals 17 residues. With V trimmed by 0 bases and J by 1 base, 7 bases remained unmatched. CDR1 is LGHNA and CDR2 is YNFKEQ in the germline V gene. The CDR3 nucleotides read TGTGCCAGCAGCCAAGATACCCCCACTAGCGGGTCCTACGAGCAGTACTTC. Amino acids: CASSQDTPTSGSYEQYF.

The V and J genes are TRBV30 and TRBJ2-7; D remains unclear. The germline V gene encodes CDR1 GTSNPN and CDR2 SVGIG (reference sequence). Trimming took off 1 base at V and 5 bases at J, with 9 bases between the two ends. The CDR3 sequence is 12 residues long. CDR3 region: CAWSARLDEQYF. The CDR3 nucleotides read TGTGCCTGGAGTGCCCGATTGGACGAGCAGTACTTC.

The chain links TRBV14 to TRBJ2-7; no definite D call. The V gene's germline CDR1 is SGHDN and CDR2 FVKESK. Trimming removed 2 bases from V and 5 bases from J, with 16 bases in between. This CDR3 is 15 amino acids long. CDR3 loop: CASSQISRVSDEQYF. The CDR3, as DNA: TGTGCCAGCAGCCAAATCTCCCGAGTATCCGACGAGCAGTACTTC.

The rearrangement joins TRBV20-1 to TRBJ1-5; 11 nucleotides agree with TRBD1. The CDR3 runs to 16 residues. V was clipped by 5 bases and J by 4 bases; unmatched bases: 10. Germline V gene data show CDR1 as DFQATT and CDR2 as SNEGSKA (reference sequence). The CDR3 DNA sequence: TGCAGTGCTCGAAGAGGGGGGACAGGGGGTAATCAGCCCCAGCATTTT. Protein: CSARRGGTGGNQPQHF.

This chain joins TRBV4-3 and TRBJ1-1; D call uncertain. Germline V lookup: CDR1 LGHNA, CDR2 YSLEER. The CDR3 contains 12 residues. The V and J ends lost 3 bases and 10 bases respectively, with 12 bases between them. In DNA, the CDR3 is TGCGCCAGCAGCCATCCCCGATCGCGAGCTTTCTTT. Protein: CASSHPRSRAFF.

This clonotype was picked up one time. The chain couples TRBV6-2 or TRBV6-3 to TRBJ2-2; D uncertain. Per germline, CDR1 MNHEY and CDR2 SVGEGT. The CDR3 contains 14 residues. V gave up 2 bases and J gave up 5 bases, with 9 bases separating them. The chain's CDR3 is CASSYPLETGELFF. CDR3 sequence (DNA): TGTGCCAGCAGTTACCCACTTGAGACCGGGGAGCTGTTTTTT.

This chain connects TRBV6-5 to TRBJ1-6; 7 bases align to TRBD1. Germline V gene data show CDR1 as MNHEY and CDR2 as SVGAGI. V dropped 7 bases and J dropped 9; count of bases not matched to a gene: 9. The CDR3 is made up of 14 amino acids. CDR3 sequence reads: CASNTRGFSSPLHF. The CDR3 bases are TGTGCCAGCAACACCAGGGGGTTCAGTTCACCCCTCCACTTT.

This chain joins TRBV7-8 and TRBJ1-4; 9 nucleotides align to TRBD1. This CDR3 has 14 amino acids. Germline values: CDR1 SGHVS, CDR2 FQNEAQ. Trimming took 5 bases from V and 8 from J; bases not matched to a gene: 6. The CDR3 region has the DNA TGTGCCAGCAGCACAAACAGGGGGCGAGAAAAACTGTTTTTT. Its translation is CASSTNRGREKLFF.

In DNA form, the CDR3 reads TGCAGCGTTGAATCGGGACTACTTTCATACAATGAGCAGTTCTTC. It is translated as CSVESGLLSYNEQFF. V usage is TRBV29-1 and J usage is TRBJ2-1; 7 nucleotides match TRBD2. V lost 2 bases, J lost 4 bases, and 8 bases stayed unmatched. Germline loops: CDR1 SQVTM, CDR2 ANQGSEA. CDR3 length equals 15 residues.

The chain joins TRBV19 to TRBJ2-1, with TRBD1 matching over 8 bases. The V and J ends lost 3 bases and 9 bases, in that order; junction bases with no gene match: 7. The CDR3 covers 14 residues. CDR1 LNHDA and CDR2 SQIVND come from the germline V gene (reference sequence). This chain's CDR3 is CASSILPQGAEQFF. In nucleotides, the CDR3 is TGTGCCAGTAGTATTCTTCCCCAGGGGGCTGAGCAGTTCTTC.

J is TRBJ2-3 and V is TRBV29-1, with TRBD2 matching over 13 bases. CDR3 length: 16 amino acids. The germline CDR1 and CDR2 sequences are SQVTM and ANQGSEA. Trimming took 6 bases from V and 0 from J; bases not matched to a gene: 6. CDR3 coding DNA: TGCAGCGTGGGAGGACTAGCGGGAGCTAGCACAGATACGCAGTATTTT. Translating it yields CSVGGLAGASTDTQYF.

The genes are TRBV5-1 and TRBJ2-3; 12 nucleotides agree with TRBD2. Germline CDR1 SGHRS, CDR2 YFSETQ. V shed 7 bases, J shed 6 bases, and the junction held 12 bases outside the gene matches. The CDR3 covers 16 residues. The CDR3 sequence: CASQHATSGSPDTQYF. The CDR3 bases are TGCGCCAGCCAACATGCGACTAGCGGGAGTCCCGATACGCAGTATTTT.

V and J are TRBV28 and TRBJ2-7; TRBD2 aligns across 10 bases. The CDR3 loop spans 15 amino acids. Germline lookup yields CDR1 MDHEN and CDR2 SYDVKM. V lost 4 bases, J lost 4 bases, and 7 bases stayed unmatched. The CDR3, as DNA: TGTGCCAGCAGTTCCCCTAGCGGGAGAGGTTACGAGCAGTACTTC. Amino acid sequence: CASSSPSGRGYEQYF. The variable domain in full, completed from reference TRBV28 and TRBJ2-7, reads DVKVTQSSRYLVKRTGEKVFLECVQDMDHENMFWYRQDPGLGLRLIYFSYDVKMKEKGDIPEGYSVSREKKERFSLILESASTNQTSMYLCASSSPSGRGYEQYFGPGTRLTVT.

V and J are TRBV7-2 and TRBJ2-7, with D possibly being TRBD2 (5 bases). Germline assignment: CDR1 SGHTA and CDR2 FQGNSA. The CDR3 totals 13 residues. The V end lost 5 bases, the J end lost 4 bases, and 12 bases lay between the germline ends. The chain's CDR3 is CASSLSGYYEQYF. In DNA, the CDR3 is TGTGCCAGCAGCCTCAGCGGCTATTACGAGCAGTACTTC.

The V gene is TRBV4-2, the J gene TRBJ2-2; 12 nucleotides match TRBD2. CDR1 and CDR2 (germline): LGHNA, YNFKEQ. The V gene end was trimmed by 1 base and the J gene end by 7 bases; junction bases not matched to a gene: 4. The CDR3 length is 16 residues. For the CDR3, the DNA is TGTGCCAGCAGCCAAGTTCGACTAGCGGGAGACGGGGAGCTGTTTTTT. Residues: CASSQVRLAGDGELFF.

The rearrangement joins TRBV19 to TRBJ1-1; maybe TRBD1 (6 bases). This CDR3 has 12 amino acids. Between the trimmed V and J ends, which lost 8 bases and 10 bases, there was a span of 17 bases. Germline V gene lookup returns CDR1 LNHDA and CDR2 SQIVND (reference sequence). This CDR3 reads CASDTGGRTAFF. The CDR3 bases are TGTGCCAGTGATACCGGGGGGCGAACAGCTTTCTTT.

The chain is built from TRBV30 and TRBJ2-3; D unclear. The CDR3 runs to 14 residues. Deletions cut 5 bases from V and 1 base from J, with 13 bases between. Germline-derived CDR1 and CDR2 are GTSNPN and SVGIG (reference sequence). CDR3 region: CAWVVTHGTDTQYF. Here the CDR3 DNA reads TGTGCCTGGGTCGTTACCCATGGCACAGATACGCAGTATTTT.

The V call is TRBV11-2, the J call TRBJ2-1; 11 bases map to TRBD1. The germline gives CDR1 SGHAT, CDR2 FQNNGV. J was trimmed by 6 bases and V by 0 bases; bases with no gene match: 1. This CDR3 has 15 residues. CDR3 in amino acids: CASSLDGTGGNEQFF. CDR3 DNA: TGTGCCAGCAGCTTAGATGGGACAGGGGGCAATGAGCAGTTCTTC.

This clonotype showed up just a few times. This chain connects TRBV13 to TRBJ2-5; 8 positions agree with TRBD1. V was pared by 5 bases and J by 12 bases, with 8 bases of the junction left unmatched. The length of the CDR3 is 12 residues. Germline CDR1 and CDR2: PRHDT and FYEKMQ (reference sequence). The CDR3 spells CASSKEDRVKYF. The CDR3 DNA follows: TGTGCCAGCAGCAAAGAGGACAGGGTCAAGTACTTC.

J is TRBJ2-3 and V is TRBV7-9; 7 bases map to TRBD1. The germline gives CDR1 SEHNR, CDR2 FQNEAQ (reference sequence). V was clipped by 5 bases and J by 2 bases; unmatched bases: 10. This CDR3 comprises 16 residues. The CDR3 region is CASSQIDRDLTDTQYF. The CDR3 DNA sequence: TGTGCCAGCAGCCAAATCGACAGGGACCTCACAGATACGCAGTATTTT. The whole variable domain, remainder taken from reference TRBV7-9 and TRBJ2-3, is DTGVSQNPRHKITKRGQNVTFRCDPISEHNRLYWYRQTLGQGPEFLTYFQNEAQLEKSRLLSDRFSAERPKGSFSTLEIQRTEQGDSAMYLCASSQIDRDLTDTQYFGPGTRLTVL.

This chain links TRBV5-1 with TRBJ1-3; possible D gene TRBD1, 5 bases. CDR3 length: 14 residues. V was shortened by 4 bases and J by 4 bases, with 12 bases between the two germline ends. In germline, CDR1 is SGHRS, CDR2 YFSETQ. In DNA, the CDR3 is TGCGCCAGCAGCCTGTGGGGGTTCGGAAACACCATATATTTT. Protein sequence: CASSLWGFGNTIYF. Based on the CDR3 plus reference TRBV5-1 and TRBJ1-3, the full variable domain is KAGVTQTPRYLIKTRGQQVTLSCSPISGHRSVSWYQQTPGQGLQFLFEYFSETQRNKGNFPGRFSGRQFSNSRSEMNVSTLELGDSALYLCASSLWGFGNTIYFGEGSWLTVV.

This clonotype appeared once. This chain joins TRBV19 and TRBJ1-5, with D possibly matching TRBD1 (5 bases). Between the trimmed V and J ends, which lost 7 bases and 3 bases, there was a span of 19 bases. The CDR3 spans 16 residues. The germline V gene has CDR1 LNHDA and CDR2 SQIVND (reference sequence). DNA of the CDR3: TGTGCCAGTACCCCGAGGTCCAGGGCCCTCAATCAGCCCCAGCATTTT. Translation: CASTPRSRALNQPQHF.